This is a list of T cell receptor beta chains from one sample in a study of identical twins. Using its own MiXCR run on the 5' RACE reads, TCRdb lists one record per CDR3 protein. The repertoire holds 420,000 or so distinct CDR3 sequences, roughly 18% seen once, with roughly an eighth in the top ten. The sequenced sample was naive T cells sorted from blood. The receptors derive from a man aged 50 to 59 in good health. Both conserved end residues are part of each CDR3. A D gene is named only where the DNA matches it firmly. Size is omitted from some rows. Given values are once, few, many or a class for expanded clones.

d_gene	j_gene	v_gene	abundance	CDR3nt	CDR3aa
-	TRBJ1-1	TRBV5-1	-	TGCGCCAGCGCCCAACAGATGAACACTGAAGCTTTCTTT	CASAQQMNTEAFF
-	TRBJ2-2	TRBV20-1	few	TGCAGTGCTAGAGACCAGGGGCGGGGCACCGGGGAGCTGTTTTTT	CSARDQGRGTGELFF
-	TRBJ2-7	TRBV20-1	few	TGCAGTGCTAGTTATGTGCAGGGAAACTCCTACGAGCAGTACTTC	CSASYVQGNSYEQYF
-	TRBJ2-1	TRBV12-3/TRBV12-4	-	TGTGCCAGCAGGAGAGGGGGGGGTACCTACAATGAGCAGTTCTTC	CASRRGGGTYNEQFF
TRBD2	TRBJ2-7	TRBV20-1	many	TGCAGTGCTAGCTGGGCGCTAGCGGGAGTAGGTGAGCAGTACTTC	CSASWALAGVGEQYF
TRBD2	TRBJ2-7	TRBV7-9	few	TGTGCCAGCAGCCCCCGGCTAGCGGCTACCTACGAGCAGTACTTC	CASSPRLAATYEQYF
TRBD1	TRBJ1-2	TRBV28	-	TGTGCCAGCAGGACCGGGACAGGGGTAACGGGCTACACCTTC	CASRTGTGVTGYTF
TRBD2	TRBJ2-1	TRBV11-2	-	TGTGCCAGCAGCGGACTAGTATCCTACAATGAGCAGTTCTTC	CASSGLVSYNEQFF
-	TRBJ1-2	TRBV6-5	many	TGTGCCAGCAGCGACAGCTATGGCTACACCTTC	CASSDSYGYTF
-	TRBJ2-5	TRBV5-1	-	TGCGCCAGCAGCTTGTTTAAAGAGACCCAGTACTTC	CASSLFKETQYF
TRBD1	TRBJ1-1	TRBV9	-	TGTGCCAGCAGCGCAAATCACAGGGGGCCAGAAGCTTTCTTT	CASSANHRGPEAFF
-	TRBJ2-2	TRBV20-1	many	TGCAGTGCTAGCCCCTCGGGGGCAGACCGACGGGTCACCGGGGAGCTGTTTTTT	CSASPSGADRRVTGELFF
TRBD2	TRBJ2-7	TRBV11-2	few	TGTGCCAGCAGCTTTACAACTAGCGAGGCCTACGAGCAGTACTTC	CASSFTTSEAYEQYF